This TCR beta chain was documented in a study of identical twins. The CDR3 covers 12 residues. V was clipped by 5 bases and J by 5 bases, with 12 bases between them. The germline gives CDR1 DFQATT, CDR2 SNEGSKA (reference sequence). All donors were healthy, and all were Caucasian. Details on this clonotype: Its antigen is unknown.

TCRdb recomputed calls from the 5' RACE reads with MiXCR, one row per CDR3 protein. The sample consists of hundreds of thousands of distinct CDR3 sequences, about an eighth of them appearing once. Findings and caveats of the study: It was possible that invariant MAIT and iNKT cells partly confounded the zero-insertion analyses. Where out-of-frame alpha sequences were twin-shared, they showed excess low generation probability. Whereas memory repertoires showed no such difference, abundant cord blood beta clonotypes carried fewer insertions.

The sequencing sample was made of memory (CD45RO+) T cells sorted from blood. The chain couples TRBV20-1 to TRBJ1-2, with a possible D match to TRBD1 (5 bases). The source is a woman under 30 in good health. CDR3 DNA sequence: TGCAGTGCTGCCGGGACGGTATATGGCTACACCTTC. This gives the protein CSAAGTVYGYTF.